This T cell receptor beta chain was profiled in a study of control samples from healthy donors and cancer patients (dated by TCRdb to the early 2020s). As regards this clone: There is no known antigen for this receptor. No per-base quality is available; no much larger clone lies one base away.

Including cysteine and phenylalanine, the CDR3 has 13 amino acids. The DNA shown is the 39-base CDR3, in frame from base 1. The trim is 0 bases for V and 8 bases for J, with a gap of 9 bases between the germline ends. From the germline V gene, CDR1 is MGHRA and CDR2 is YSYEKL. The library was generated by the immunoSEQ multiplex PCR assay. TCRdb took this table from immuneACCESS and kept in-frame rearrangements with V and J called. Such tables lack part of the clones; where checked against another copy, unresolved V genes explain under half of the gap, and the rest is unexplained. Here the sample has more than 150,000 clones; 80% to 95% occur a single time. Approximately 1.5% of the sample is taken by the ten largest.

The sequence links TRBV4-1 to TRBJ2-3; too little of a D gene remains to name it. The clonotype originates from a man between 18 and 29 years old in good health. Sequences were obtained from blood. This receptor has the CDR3 CASSQEVRRTQYF. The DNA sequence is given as TGCGCCAGCAGCCAAGAGGTGAGGCGTACGCAGTATTTT.